This T cell receptor (beta chain) originates from a study of blood T cell repertoires in COVID-19. From germline, CDR1 is LNHNV and CDR2 YYDKDF (reference sequence). The CDR3 has 15 residues. With 5 bases clipped from V and 3 bases from J, the junction kept 5 bases outside the gene matches. In the authors' methods: It was from reference gene primer amplification that nucleated cell counts were estimated. Clones were sequenced by immunoSEQ multiplex PCR, and TCRdb holds only the in-frame ones, with some missing. V and J calls and clone size are those listed in that table; D and trimming were worked out from the DNA. Of roughly 300,000 clones in the sample, more than 75% are singletons; the top ten hold approximately 2.5%.

The V call is TRBV15, the J call TRBJ2-7, with 12 bases identical to TRBD1. This receptor was obtained from a woman aged 40 to 50 with acute COVID-19. Sequenced sample: PBMCs or T cells enriched from blood (not recorded which). CDR3 amino acids: CATSRGTGGFYEQYF. CDR3 bases: TGTGCCACCAGCCGAGGGACAGGGGGCTTCTACGAGCAGTACTTC.